Reported below is one T cell receptor (beta chain). As yet, its antigen is unknown. The sample comes from a study of T cell responses to AZD1222 COVID-19 vaccine. Data came from immunoSEQ multiplex PCR; TCRdb stores just in-frame clones and leaves some out. The profile covers some 200,000 clones, with roughly 90% appearing a single time and approximately 1.7% taken by the ten largest. This CDR3 is built from 18 residues. Trimming at V came to 3 bases and at J to 3 bases, leaving 15 bases not matched to a gene. Regarding the study as a whole: Reportedly, nearly half the spike-specific TCRs target unmutated variant regions. White British ancestry dominated among donors, who included more females, and clonal diversity was possibly underestimated. Only 5 to 7 AZD1222 recipients tested seropositive at baseline. CD4 TCRs associated with vaccination spanned spike, dominating at 160-218 and 743-854.

This TCR came from an adult who received the AZD1222 COVID-19 vaccine. The chain links TRBV23-1 to TRBJ2-3; 7 bases align to TRBD1. TRBV23-1 is marked as an open reading frame, function uncertain. The sequences come from peripheral blood, collected 28 days after the second AZD1222 dose. CDR3 nucleotide sequence: TGCGCCAGCAGTCATATCTCGGGACAGAGAAAAGGAACAGATACGCAGTATTTT. Protein product: CASSHISGQRKGTDTQYF.